The TCR beta chain under discussion was sequenced for a study of T cell responses to AZD1222 COVID-19 vaccine. Overall study context: Second-dose intervals of approximately 4 or approximately 12 weeks were pooled. Broader study findings: Nearly half of spike-specific TCRs reportedly go after variant regions that carry no mutations. Donors were mostly white British, more females; clonal diversity possibly underestimated.

Concerning this clone: Its antigen is currently unknown.

Assay used: immunoSEQ multiplex PCR; TCRdb lists only in-frame clones, some missing. The sample has some 180,000 clones, 92% seen once; the top ten hold 1.6%. Trimming left V 4 bases short and J 1 base short, with 10 bases between. CDR3 size: 14 residues. Germline-derived CDR1 and CDR2 are LNHDA and SQIVND (reference sequence). The sequence was obtained from an adult in good health. The rearrangement links TRBV19 to TRBJ1-1; D possibly corresponds to TRBD1 (6 bases). The sample was peripheral blood, taken on day 0 of AZD1222 vaccination. The CDR3 nucleotides read TGTGCCAGTAGTACCGGACAGAGGAACACTGAAGCTTTCTTT. Amino acids: CASSTGQRNTEAFF.